Listed below are T cell receptor beta chains from one sample, sequenced in a study of blood T cell repertoires in COVID-19. Clones were read by immunoSEQ multiplex PCR, and TCRdb kept only the in-frame ones, dropping some. The sample shows 250,000 to 350,000 clones, about 85% of them seen only once. Sequencing input: peripheral blood. These receptors were collected from a man aged 18-30 years with active or convalescent COVID-19. Each CDR3 is given without its conserved first and last residue. The size of a clone is reported for some rows only, either as once, few or many, or as a class for expanded clones.

clone_size j_call v_call cdr3_aa
. TRBJ1-4 TRBV5-1 ASSSFGPNEKLF
. TRBJ1-1 TRBV19 ASSAPGTGENTEAF
. TRBJ1-1 TRBV7-8 ASSRGGSGSEAF
. TRBJ2-2 TRBV15 ATSRLAEYTGELF
. TRBJ2-7 TRBV7-9 ASSPGTESYEQY
. TRBJ1-2 TRBV5-1 ASSFTDRTYGYT
. TRBJ1-1 TRBV27 ASSAMQGATEAF
once TRBJ1-4 TRBV16 ASSRGQGDEKLF
. TRBJ2-3 TRBV15 AIKTKEPTDTQY
. TRBJ2-1 TRBV9 ASSTFGGGHNNEQF
. TRBJ1-2 TRBV18 ASSPETGSLIGGYT
. TRBJ2-2 TRBV19 ATRSGGELF
. TRBJ1-1 TRBV12-5 ASGHDRELMNTEAF
. TRBJ2-7 TRBV27 ASSTTGGIYEQY
. TRBJ2-3 TRBV19 ASSITGTSGSDTQY
. TRBJ1-3 TRBV7-2 ASSQLRTGGNTIY
. TRBJ1-2 TRBV4-1 ASSQEGGWHYGYT
. TRBJ2-2 TRBV9 ASSVTGSPGELF
. TRBJ1-1 TRBV5-1 ASSQQGLNTEAF
once TRBJ2-2 TRBV30 AWTPGTSDRTNTGELF
. TRBJ2-2 TRBV7-3 ASSLRPGLNTGELF
. TRBJ1-2 TRBV6-6 ASSLGQGANDGYT
. TRBJ2-3 TRBV7-9 ASSLSGNTQY
. TRBJ1-6 TRBV28 ASSLGEPLNYNSPLH
. TRBJ2-7 TRBV12-5 ASGSNPGTGLSYEQY
. TRBJ2-5 TRBV6-2/TRBV6-3 ASSEVPEETQY
. TRBJ2-7 TRBV7-6 ASSLGDRGTTYEQY
. TRBJ2-3 TRBV19 ASIGQGRTDTQY
. TRBJ1-2 TRBV6-5 ASSYGGDRGYFGYT
. TRBJ2-3 TRBV10-3 AISETAVDSTDTQY
few TRBJ1-1 TRBV2 ASSEARGTPNTEAF
. TRBJ2-7 TRBV5-1 ASSLGLDRRSYEQY
. TRBJ2-5 TRBV7-2 ASSFNSGGETQY
. TRBJ2-2 TRBV27 ASSFLGPGTGELF
. TRBJ2-7 TRBV23-1 ASTADYEQY
. TRBJ1-6 TRBV12-3/TRBV12-4 ASSSTANVPLH
once TRBJ2-3 TRBV19 ATGQITDTQY
once TRBJ2-4 TRBV28 ASRYIAGAKNIQY
few TRBJ2-2 TRBV2 AWRRDTGELF
. TRBJ2-7 TRBV28 ASSYGYEQY
. TRBJ1-4 TRBV2 ASSGGQGLSNEKLF